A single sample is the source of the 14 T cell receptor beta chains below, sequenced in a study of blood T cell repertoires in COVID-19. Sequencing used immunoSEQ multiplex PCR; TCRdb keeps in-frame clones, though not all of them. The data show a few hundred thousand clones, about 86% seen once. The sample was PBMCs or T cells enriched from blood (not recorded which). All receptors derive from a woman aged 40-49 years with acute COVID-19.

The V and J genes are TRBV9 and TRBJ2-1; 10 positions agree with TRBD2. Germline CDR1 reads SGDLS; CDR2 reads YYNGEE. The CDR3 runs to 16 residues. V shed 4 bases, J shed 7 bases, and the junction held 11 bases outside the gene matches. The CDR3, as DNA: TGTGCCAGCAGCCTCAGAGCGGGAGGGCCGGGGAATGAGCAGTTCTTC. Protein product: CASSLRAGGPGNEQFF. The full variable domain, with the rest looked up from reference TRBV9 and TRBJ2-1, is DSGVTQTPKHLITATGQRVTLRCSPRSGDLSVYWYQQSLDQGLQFLIQYYNGEERAKGNILERFSAQQFPDLHSELNLSSLELGDSALYFCASSLRAGGPGNEQFFGPGTRLTVL.

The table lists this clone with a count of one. The CDR3 sequence is CASSPLAGGVTDTQYF. CDR3 in DNA: TGTGCCAGCAGCCCCCTAGCGGGAGGAGTGACAGATACGCAGTATTTT. This chain links TRBV7-3 with TRBJ2-3, with TRBD2 matching 11 bases. The CDR3 is 16 residues long. Germline CDR1 is SGHTA and CDR2 is FQGTGA. V shed 5 bases, J shed 3 bases, and the junction held 7 bases outside the gene matches.

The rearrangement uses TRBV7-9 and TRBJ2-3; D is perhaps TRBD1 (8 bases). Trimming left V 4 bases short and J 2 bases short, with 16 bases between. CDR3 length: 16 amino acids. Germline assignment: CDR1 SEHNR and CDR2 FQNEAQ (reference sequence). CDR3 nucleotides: TGTGCCAGCAGCTCCTGGGGGGGACAGGTCACAGATACGCAGTATTTT. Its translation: CASSSWGGQVTDTQYF.

The CDR3 DNA sequence: TGCGCCAGCAGCTTACAGGGGGACCTTAGCACAGATACGCAGTATTTT. Its protein product is CASSLQGDLSTDTQYF. J is TRBJ2-3 and V is TRBV5-1; 8 bases are a match to TRBD1. This CDR3 is 16 amino acids long. The junction had 5 bases not matched to a gene; V was cut back by 2 bases and J by 0 bases. CDR1 and CDR2 from the germline V gene are SGHRS and YFSETQ.

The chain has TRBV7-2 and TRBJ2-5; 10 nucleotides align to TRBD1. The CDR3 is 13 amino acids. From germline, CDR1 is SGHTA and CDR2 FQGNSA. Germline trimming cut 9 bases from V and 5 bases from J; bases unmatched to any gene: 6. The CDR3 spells CASRQGAQETQYF. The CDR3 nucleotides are TGTGCCAGTAGACAGGGGGCGCAGGAGACCCAGTACTTC.

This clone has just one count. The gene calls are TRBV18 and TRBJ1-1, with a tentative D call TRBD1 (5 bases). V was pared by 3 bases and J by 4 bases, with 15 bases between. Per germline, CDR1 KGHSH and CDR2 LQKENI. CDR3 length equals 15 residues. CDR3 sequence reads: CASSPTGGVSTEAFF. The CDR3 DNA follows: TGTGCCAGCTCACCGACGGGAGGGGTCTCCACTGAAGCTTTCTTT.

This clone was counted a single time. The CDR3 sequence: CASSSFPSGVSYEQYF. In nucleotides, the CDR3 is TGTGCCAGCAGCTCCTTTCCTAGCGGGGTATCCTACGAGCAGTACTTC. This sequence joins TRBV7-2 and TRBJ2-7, with 9 bases aligning to TRBD2. Germline lookup yields CDR1 SGHTA and CDR2 FQGNSA. The CDR3 has 16 residues. The V and J ends lost 4 bases and 1 base, in that order; junction bases with no gene match: 8.

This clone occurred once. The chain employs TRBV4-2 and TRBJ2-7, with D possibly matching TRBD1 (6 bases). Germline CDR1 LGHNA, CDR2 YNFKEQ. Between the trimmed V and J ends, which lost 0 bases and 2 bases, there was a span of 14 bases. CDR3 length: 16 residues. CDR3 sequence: CASSQEGTGTTYEQYF. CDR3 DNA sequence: TGTGCCAGCAGCCAAGAAGGTACAGGGACCACCTACGAGCAGTACTTC.

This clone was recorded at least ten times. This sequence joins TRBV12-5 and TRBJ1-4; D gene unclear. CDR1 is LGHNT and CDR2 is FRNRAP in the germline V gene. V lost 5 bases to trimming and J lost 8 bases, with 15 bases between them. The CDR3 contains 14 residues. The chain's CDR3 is CASGHPGSGEKLFF. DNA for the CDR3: TGTGCTAGTGGTCACCCCGGGTCCGGGGAAAAACTGTTTTTT.

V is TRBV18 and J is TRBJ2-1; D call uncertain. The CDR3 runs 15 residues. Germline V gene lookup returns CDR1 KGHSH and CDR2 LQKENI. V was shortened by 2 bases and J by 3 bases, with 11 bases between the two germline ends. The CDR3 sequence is CASSPSRQDYNEQFF. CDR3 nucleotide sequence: TGTGCCAGCTCACCAAGTAGGCAGGACTACAATGAGCAGTTCTTC.

The DNA for the CDR3 is TGTGCCAGCAGCTTAGTCGGGACACCTTATAGCAATCAGCCCCAGCATTTT. Residues: CASSLVGTPYSNQPQHF. The chain combines TRBV7-2 with TRBJ1-5, with a possible D match to TRBD1 (6 bases). CDR1 SGHTA and CDR2 FQGNSA come from the germline V gene. CDR3 size: 17 residues. The V end lost 1 base, the J end lost 0 bases, and 13 bases lay between the germline ends. The full variable domain, completed using reference TRBV7-2 and TRBJ1-5, is GAGVSQSPSNKVTEKGKDVELRCDPISGHTALYWYRQSLGQGLEFLIYFQGNSAPDKSGLPSDRFSAERTGGSVSTLTIQRTQQEDSAVYLCASSLVGTPYSNQPQHFGDGTRLSIL.

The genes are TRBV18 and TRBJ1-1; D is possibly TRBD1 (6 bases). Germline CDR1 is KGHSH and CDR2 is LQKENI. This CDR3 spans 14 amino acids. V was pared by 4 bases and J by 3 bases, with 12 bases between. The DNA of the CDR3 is TGTGCCAGCTCACAGGGGGTCAGGGACACTGAAGCTTTCTTT. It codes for CASSQGVRDTEAFF.

The CDR3 region is CASSTHGQGYEQYF. The DNA of the CDR3 is TGTGCCAGTAGTACCCACGGACAGGGCTACGAGCAGTACTTC. The chain links TRBV19 to TRBJ2-7; 8 nucleotides agree with TRBD1. Trimming cost V 4 bases and J 3 bases; bases outside gene matches: 5. The CDR3 is 14 residues long. The V gene's germline CDR1 is LNHDA and CDR2 SQIVND (reference sequence).

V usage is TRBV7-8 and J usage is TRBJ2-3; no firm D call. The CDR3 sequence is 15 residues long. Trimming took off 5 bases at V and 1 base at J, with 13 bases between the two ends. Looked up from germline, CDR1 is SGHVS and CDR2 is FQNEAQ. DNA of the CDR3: TGTGCCAGCAGCCCCCGACTTGGAGGCACAGATACGCAGTATTTT. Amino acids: CASSPRLGGTDTQYF.